Below are 23 T cell receptor beta chains sequenced from a single sample in a study of blood T cell repertoires in COVID-19. Generated by immunoSEQ multiplex PCR, the TCRdb table keeps only in-frame clones and is missing some. The table records some 100,000 clones, approximately 91% of them present only once. Specimen: peripheral blood. The origin of the receptors is a man between 60 and 70 years old with acute or convalescent COVID-19.

V gene TRBV19 combines with J gene TRBJ1-4, with unresolved D. Germline-derived CDR1 and CDR2 are LNHDA and SQIVND (reference sequence). Deletions cut 4 bases from V and 6 bases from J, with 9 bases between. This CDR3 has 13 residues. Written as DNA, the CDR3 is TGTGCCAGTAGTAGGAGGGTAGATGAAAAACTGTTTTTT. It translates to CASSRRVDEKLFF. The variable domain in full, with the rest retrieved from reference TRBV19 and TRBJ1-4, is DGGITQSPKYLFRKEGQNVTLSCEQNLNHDAMYWYRQDPGQGLRLIYYSQIVNDFQKGDIAEGYSVSREKKESFPLTVTSAQKNPTAFYLCASSRRVDEKLFFGSGTQLSVL.

This clone was recorded only once. V gene TRBV10-3 combines with J gene TRBJ2-2; possible D gene TRBD1, 5 bases. The CDR3 runs to 13 residues. Looked up from germline, CDR1 is ENHRY and CDR2 is SYGVKD. Trimming left V 5 bases short and J 7 bases short, with 11 bases between. CDR3 residues: CAISPDRSGELFF. DNA for the CDR3: TGTGCCATCAGTCCCGACAGAAGCGGGGAGCTGTTTTTT.

V and J are TRBV6-5 and TRBJ2-7; D might be TRBD2 (6 bases). The CDR3 consists of 13 residues. Germline CDR1 is MNHEY and CDR2 is SVGAGI. The V gene lost 6 bases and the J gene lost 3 bases, with 12 bases spanning the gap. The DNA of the CDR3 is TGTGCCAGCAGAAAAACGGGGGTCTACGAGCAGTACTTC. The encoded protein is CASRKTGVYEQYF.

The chain links TRBV2 to TRBJ1-4, with 8 positions matching TRBD1. The CDR3 length is 15 residues. The ends lost 6 bases at V and 5 bases at J; junction bases unmatched: 8. Germline lookup yields CDR1 SNHLY and CDR2 FYNNEI. Here the CDR3 DNA reads TGTGCCAGCAGCCAAGGACAGGGTCCAAATGAAAAACTGTTTTTT. Protein product: CASSQGQGPNEKLFF. The full variable domain, completed using reference TRBV2 and TRBJ1-4, is EPEVTQTPSHQVTQMGQEVILRCVPISNHLYFYWYRQILGQKVEFLVSFYNNEISEKSEIFDDQFSVERPDGSNFTLKIRSTKLEDSAMYFCASSQGQGPNEKLFFGSGTQLSVL.

The chain recombines TRBV18 with TRBJ2-6; D is perhaps TRBD1 (5 bases). Between the trimmed V and J ends, which lost 5 bases and 3 bases, there was a span of 23 bases. Germline CDR1 KGHSH, CDR2 LQKENI. The CDR3 is made up of 19 amino acids. The CDR3 spells CASSSTTSPRALGANVLTF. CDR3 DNA: TGTGCCAGCTCATCCACCACGTCCCCCAGGGCTCTTGGGGCCAACGTCCTGACTTTC.

The gene calls are TRBV11-2 and TRBJ2-5, with a weak D call TRBD1 (6 bases). The germline V gene has CDR1 SGHAT and CDR2 FQNNGV. Trimming stripped 0 bases from V and 5 bases from J, with 13 bases between. The CDR3 has 15 residues. As DNA, the CDR3 is TGTGCCAGCAGCTTAGAATTTGGGGGCGACGAGACCCAGTACTTC. Its protein is CASSLEFGGDETQYF.

The chain couples TRBV25-1 to TRBJ2-7; 8 bases map to TRBD2. V was pared by 9 bases and J by 9 bases, with 13 bases of the junction left unmatched. The CDR3 totals 13 residues. CDR1 is MGHDK, CDR2 SYGVNS, per germline. The CDR3 region is CASSGLGLMGQYF. The CDR3 nucleotides are TGTGCCAGTTCGGGACTAGGACTGATGGGGCAGTACTTC.

CDR3 in DNA: TGTGCCAGCAGTGAGGGAACAGGGAATAATTCACCCCTCCACTTT. This sequence encodes CASSEGTGNNSPLHF. The chain recombines TRBV6-4 with TRBJ1-6, with D possibly being TRBD1 (6 bases). The length of the CDR3 is 15 residues. Trimming stripped 3 bases from V and 5 bases from J, with 11 bases between. Germline-derived CDR1 and CDR2 are MRHNA and SNTAGT.

The CDR3 protein is CASSEAARGYGYTF. In DNA, the CDR3 is TGTGCCAGCAGTGAAGCGGCCAGGGGCTATGGCTACACCTTC. The chain has TRBV2 and TRBJ1-2; D perhaps matches TRBD1 (6 bases). V was clipped by 0 bases and J by 4 bases, with 9 bases between them. The CDR3 contains 14 residues. Germline assignment: CDR1 SNHLY and CDR2 FYNNEI.

The chain carries TRBV30 and TRBJ1-2; TRBD1 aligns across 11 bases. The trim removed 3 bases at V and 6 bases at J, leaving 9 bases unmatched. CDR1 is GTSNPN and CDR2 is SVGIG in the germline V gene (reference sequence). CDR3 length equals 15 residues. CDR3 in DNA: TGTGCCTGGAGGGGACAGGGGGAGTCATGGAATGGCTACACCTTC. The encoded protein is CAWRGQGESWNGYTF.

CDR3: CATSDTSYGGEETQYF. CDR3 bases: TGTGCCACCAGTGATACCTCGTATGGGGGCGAGGAGACCCAGTACTTC. This sequence joins TRBV24-1 and TRBJ2-5, with TRBD1 as a possible D gene (6 bases). CDR1 and CDR2 (germline): KGHDR, SFDVKD. The V end was cut by 3 bases, the J end by 5 bases, with 18 bases between. The CDR3 consists of 16 residues.

The chain has TRBV9 and TRBJ2-3, with D possibly TRBD2 on 6 matching bases. Germline V gives CDR1 SGDLS, CDR2 YYNGEE. The CDR3 contains 17 residues. The V end lost 0 bases, the J end lost 4 bases, and 18 bases lay between the germline ends. DNA of the CDR3: TGTGCCAGCAGCGTAGATTATGGCGGGATGAGGTCAGATACGCAGTATTTT. It encodes CASSVDYGGMRSDTQYF. The full variable domain, with the rest looked up from reference TRBV9 and TRBJ2-3, is DSGVTQTPKHLITATGQRVTLRCSPRSGDLSVYWYQQSLDQGLQFLIQYYNGEERAKGNILERFSAQQFPDLHSELNLSSLELGDSALYFCASSVDYGGMRSDTQYFGPGTRLTVL.

V gene TRBV28 combines with J gene TRBJ2-6, with unresolved D. This CDR3 contains 17 residues. CDR1 is MDHEN and CDR2 is SYDVKM in the germline V gene. Trimming removed 2 bases from V and 0 bases from J, with 11 bases in between. CDR3 bases: TGTGCCAGCAGTTTAAATCTAGGCACCTCTGGGGCCAACGTCCTGACTTTC. Translation gives CASSLNLGTSGANVLTF.

In this sample, this clone turned up once. The chain combines TRBV19 with TRBJ1-1; 8 nucleotides agree with TRBD1. The CDR3 is made up of 14 amino acids. The trim removed 5 bases at V and 1 base at J, leaving 3 bases unmatched. In germline, CDR1 is LNHDA, CDR2 SQIVND (reference sequence). CDR3 loop: CASSGQGGNTEAFF. Here the CDR3 DNA reads TGTGCCAGTAGTGGACAGGGAGGGAACACTGAAGCTTTCTTT.

This clone occurred once. The chain combines TRBV7-9 with TRBJ2-1; 14 nucleotides agree with TRBD2. Germline V lookup: CDR1 SEHNR, CDR2 FQNEAQ (reference sequence). The junction had 6 bases not matched to a gene; V was cut back by 0 bases and J by 5 bases. The CDR3 sequence is 18 residues long. In DNA form, the CDR3 reads TGTGCCAGCAGCTTAGCTGGGACTAGCGGGAGAGTCAACAATGAGCAGTTCTTC. Translated: CASSLAGTSGRVNNEQFF.

The gene calls are TRBV11-3 and TRBJ2-1; 7 nucleotides match TRBD2. Trimming removed 5 bases from V and 0 bases from J; junction bases left unmatched: 13. This CDR3 contains 18 residues. CDR1 and CDR2 from the germline V gene are SGHNT and YENEEA. As DNA, the CDR3 is TGTGCCAGCAGCCGCCCCTGGGACTACCCAAGCTCCTACAATGAGCAGTTCTTC. This encodes CASSRPWDYPSSYNEQFF.

This clone was detected only once. This chain links TRBV5-3 with TRBJ1-5, with TRBD1 identical over 7 bases. TRBV5-3 is marked as an open reading frame, function uncertain. The CDR3 length is 17 residues. The ends lost 4 bases at V and 0 bases at J; junction bases unmatched: 10. This chain's CDR3 is CARSLRQGNYSNQPQHF. The CDR3 DNA is TGTGCCAGAAGCCTACGACAGGGAAACTATAGCAATCAGCCCCAGCATTTT.

The chain carries TRBV9 and TRBJ2-1; TRBD2 agrees at 12 bases. After removal of 2 bases from V and 8 bases from J, the junction contained 5 bases not matched to a gene. Per the germline V gene, CDR1 is SGDLS and CDR2 is YYNGEE. CDR3 length equals 15 residues. CDR3 in DNA: TGTGCCAGCAGCGTCCTAGCGGGAGGGCCGGATGAGCAGTTCTTC. Its protein is CASSVLAGGPDEQFF.

The V call is TRBV7-9, the J call TRBJ2-1; D is possibly TRBD2 (7 bases). CDR3 length equals 13 residues. Trimming removed 7 bases from V and 16 bases from J, with 23 bases in between. Germline V lookup: CDR1 SEHNR, CDR2 FQNEAQ (reference sequence). CDR3 DNA sequence: TGTGCCAGCACCTCGGGGGCGGGAGACGGGGGTTTCTTC. Translated: CASTSGAGDGGFF.

The J gene is TRBJ1-1, the V gene TRBV27, with a weak D call TRBD1 (5 bases). Germline V gene data show CDR1 as MNHEY and CDR2 as SMNVEV (reference sequence). V shed 5 bases and J shed 6 bases, with 13 bases lying between them. The CDR3 runs 13 residues. CDR3 residues: CASSPPGWAEAFF. CDR3 coding DNA: TGTGCCAGCAGTCCGCCAGGGTGGGCTGAAGCTTTCTTT.

The table lists this clone with a few counts. V gene TRBV15 combines with J gene TRBJ2-1; the match to TRBD2 covers 9 bases. Germline lookup yields CDR1 LNHNV and CDR2 YYDKDF (reference sequence). The CDR3 loop spans 16 amino acids. The trim removed 0 bases at V and 6 bases at J, leaving 6 bases unmatched. This CDR3 is CATSRDRGGRANEQFF. CDR3 DNA: TGTGCCACCAGCAGAGATCGGGGCGGGAGGGCCAATGAGCAGTTCTTC. The variable domain in full, completed from reference TRBV15 and TRBJ2-1, reads DAMVIQNPRYQVTQFGKPVTLSCSQTLNHNVMYWYQQKSSQAPKLLFHYYDKDFNNEADTPDNFQSRRPNTSFCFLDIRSPGLGDTAMYLCATSRDRGGRANEQFFGPGTRLTVL.

The chain carries TRBV2 and TRBJ1-2; D not resolved. The ends were cut back, 3 bases at V and 1 base at J, with 6 bases in the middle. Germline assignment: CDR1 SNHLY and CDR2 FYNNEI. The CDR3 has 13 amino acids. The CDR3 DNA reads TGTGCCAGCAGTGAGGAGTTTAACTATGGCTACACCTTC. This gives the protein CASSEEFNYGYTF.

The chain employs TRBV6-5 and TRBJ1-3; perhaps TRBD1 as D (5 bases). V lost 0 bases to trimming and J lost 8 bases, with 11 bases between them. The germline V gene encodes CDR1 MNHEY and CDR2 SVGAGI. CDR3 length equals 14 residues. DNA for the CDR3: TGTGCCAGCAGTTACTCGGTTCCGGGGGACACCATATATTTT. This encodes CASSYSVPGDTIYF.